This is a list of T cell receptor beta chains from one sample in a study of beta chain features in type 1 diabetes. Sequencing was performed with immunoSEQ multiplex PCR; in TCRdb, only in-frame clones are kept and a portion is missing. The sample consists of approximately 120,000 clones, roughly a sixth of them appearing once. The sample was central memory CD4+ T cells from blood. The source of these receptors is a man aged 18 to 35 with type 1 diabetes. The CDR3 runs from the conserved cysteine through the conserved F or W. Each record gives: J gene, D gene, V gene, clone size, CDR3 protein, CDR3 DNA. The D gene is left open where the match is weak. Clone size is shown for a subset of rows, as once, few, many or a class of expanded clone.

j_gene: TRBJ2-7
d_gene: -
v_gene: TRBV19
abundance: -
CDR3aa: CASSIRQGNYEQYF
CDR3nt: TGTGCCAGTAGTATTAGGCAGGGGAACTACGAGCAGTACTTC

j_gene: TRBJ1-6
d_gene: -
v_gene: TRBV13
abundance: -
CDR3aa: CASSLRGINSPLHF
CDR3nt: TGTGCCAGCAGCTTACGGGGGATTAATTCACCCCTCCACTTT

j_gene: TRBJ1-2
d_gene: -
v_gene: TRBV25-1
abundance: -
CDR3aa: CASGRDGYYGYTF
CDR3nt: TGTGCCAGCGGCCGGGACGGATACTATGGCTACACCTTC

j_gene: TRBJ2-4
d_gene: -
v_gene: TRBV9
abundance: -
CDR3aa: CASSVGMGQQNIQYF
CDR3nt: TGTGCCAGCAGCGTAGGAATGGGGCAGCAAAACATTCAGTACTTC

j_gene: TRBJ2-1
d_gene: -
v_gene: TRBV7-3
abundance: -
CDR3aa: CASSSQGDNEQFF
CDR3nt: TGTGCCAGCAGTTCACAGGGAGACAATGAGCAGTTCTTC

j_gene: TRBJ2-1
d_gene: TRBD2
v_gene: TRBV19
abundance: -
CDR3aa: CASSRQAGDSYNEQFF
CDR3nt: TGTGCCAGTAGTCGCCAAGCGGGAGATTCCTACAATGAGCAGTTCTTC

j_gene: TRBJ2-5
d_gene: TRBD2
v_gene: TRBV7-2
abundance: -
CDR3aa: CASSPTGSGGGETQYF
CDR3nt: TGTGCCAGCAGCCCCACGGGAAGCGGGGGGGGAGAGACCCAGTACTTC

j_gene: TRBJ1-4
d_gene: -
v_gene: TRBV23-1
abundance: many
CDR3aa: CASRDSTNEKLFF
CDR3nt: TGCGCCAGCAGGGACAGTACTAATGAAAAACTGTTTTTT

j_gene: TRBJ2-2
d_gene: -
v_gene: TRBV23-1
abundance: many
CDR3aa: CASSSSGEGYTGELFF
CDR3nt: TGCGCCAGCAGTTCTTCTGGTGAGGGGTACACCGGGGAGCTGTTTTTT

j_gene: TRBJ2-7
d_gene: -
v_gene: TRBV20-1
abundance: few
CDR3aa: CSAGSLGQYF
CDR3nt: TGCAGTGCCGGCAGTCTGGGGCAGTACTTC

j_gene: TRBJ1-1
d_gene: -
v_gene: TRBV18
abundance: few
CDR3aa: CASSPLDSLNTEAFF
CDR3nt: TGTGCCAGCTCACCCCTGGACAGCTTGAACACTGAAGCTTTCTTT

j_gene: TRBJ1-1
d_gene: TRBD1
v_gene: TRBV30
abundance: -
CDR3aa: CAWSTGGWNTEAFF
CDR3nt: TGTGCCTGGAGTACAGGGGGCTGGAACACTGAAGCTTTCTTT

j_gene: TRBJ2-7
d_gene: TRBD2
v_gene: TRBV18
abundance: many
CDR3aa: CASSPFEGTSAPYEQYF
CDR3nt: TGTGCCAGCTCACCTTTCGAGGGGACTAGCGCTCCCTACGAGCAGTACTTC

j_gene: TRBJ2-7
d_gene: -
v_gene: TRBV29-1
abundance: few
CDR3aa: CSVERAGEQYF
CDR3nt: TGCAGCGTTGAAAGGGCGGGCGAGCAGTACTTC

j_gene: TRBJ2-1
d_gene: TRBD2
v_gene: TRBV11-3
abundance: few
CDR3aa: CASSGGRGLAGGPSEQFF
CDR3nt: TGTGCCAGCAGCGGGGGGCGCGGGCTAGCGGGAGGGCCTTCTGAGCAGTTCTTC

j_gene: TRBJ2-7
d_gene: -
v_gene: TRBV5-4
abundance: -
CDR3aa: CASSLMGGGPHEQYF
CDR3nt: TGTGCCAGCAGCTTGATGGGGGGCGGACCACACGAGCAGTACTTC

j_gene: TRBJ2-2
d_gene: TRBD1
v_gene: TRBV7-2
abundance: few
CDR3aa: CASSSQGARTGELFF
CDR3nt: TGTGCCAGCAGCTCACAGGGGGCGCGCACCGGGGAGCTGTTTTTT

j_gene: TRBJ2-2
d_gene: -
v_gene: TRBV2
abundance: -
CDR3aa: CASTLTGELFF
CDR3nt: TGTGCCAGCACCCTAACCGGGGAGCTGTTTTTT

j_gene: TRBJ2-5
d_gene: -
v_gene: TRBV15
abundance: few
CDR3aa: CATSKPGAPQETQYF
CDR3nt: TGTGCCACCAGCAAGCCGGGGGCGCCACAAGAGACCCAGTACTTC

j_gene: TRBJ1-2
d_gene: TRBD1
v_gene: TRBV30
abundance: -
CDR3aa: CAWSTGGARGYTF
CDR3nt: TGTGCCTGGAGCACAGGGGGCGCTCGGGGCTACACCTTC

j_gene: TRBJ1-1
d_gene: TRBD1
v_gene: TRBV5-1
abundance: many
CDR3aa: CASGQDPVSPAFF
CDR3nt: TGCGCCAGCGGACAGGACCCGGTATCCCCAGCTTTCTTT

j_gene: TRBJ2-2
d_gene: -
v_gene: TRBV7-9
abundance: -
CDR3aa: CASSPAQGIGELFF
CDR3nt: TGTGCCAGCAGCCCGGCACAGGGAATCGGGGAGCTGTTTTTT

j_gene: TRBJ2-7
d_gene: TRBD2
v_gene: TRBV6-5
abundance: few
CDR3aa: CASRPSGRGDEQYF
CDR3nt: TGTGCCAGCAGGCCTAGCGGGAGGGGCGACGAGCAGTACTTC

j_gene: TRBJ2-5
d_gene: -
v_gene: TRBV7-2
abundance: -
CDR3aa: CASSLEAFETQYF
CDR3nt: TGTGCCAGCAGCTTAGAAGCGTTTGAGACCCAGTACTTC

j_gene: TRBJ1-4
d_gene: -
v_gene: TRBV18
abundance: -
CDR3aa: CASSEQQERSEKLFF
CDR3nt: TGTGCCAGCTCAGAGCAACAGGAAAGGAGTGAAAAACTGTTTTTT

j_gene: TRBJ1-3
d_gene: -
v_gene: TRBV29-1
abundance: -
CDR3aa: CSVGLGNTIYF
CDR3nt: TGCAGCGTCGGGCTAGGAAACACCATATATTTT

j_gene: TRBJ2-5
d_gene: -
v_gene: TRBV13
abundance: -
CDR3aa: CASSLGPRMLEETQYF
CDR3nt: TGTGCCAGCAGCTTAGGCCCTAGGATGTTGGAGGAGACCCAGTACTTC

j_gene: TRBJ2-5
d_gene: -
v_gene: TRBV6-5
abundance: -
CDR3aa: CASSYIRAGETQYF
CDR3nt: TGTGCCAGCAGTTACATTCGGGCTGGAGAGACCCAGTACTTC

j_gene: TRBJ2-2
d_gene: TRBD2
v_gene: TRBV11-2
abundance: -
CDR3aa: CASSLLWGLELAGELFF
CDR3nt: TGTGCCAGCAGCTTATTGTGGGGACTAGAGTTAGCCGGGGAGCTGTTTTTT

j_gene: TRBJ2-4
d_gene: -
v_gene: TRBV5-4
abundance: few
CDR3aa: CASSLDSLVPYF
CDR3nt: TGTGCCAGCAGCTTGGACTCTCTCGTTCCGTACTTC

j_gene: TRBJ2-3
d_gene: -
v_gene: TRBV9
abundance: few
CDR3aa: CASSRQDTDTQYF
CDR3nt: TGTGCCAGCAGCAGACAGGACACAGATACGCAGTATTTT

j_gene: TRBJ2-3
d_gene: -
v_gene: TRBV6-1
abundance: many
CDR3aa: CASSDPGSVTDTQYF
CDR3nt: TGTGCCAGCAGTGACCCGGGATCCGTCACAGATACGCAGTATTTT

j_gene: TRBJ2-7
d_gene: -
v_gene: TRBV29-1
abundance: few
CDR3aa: CSVELSSYEQYF
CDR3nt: TGCAGCGTTGAACTTAGCTCCTACGAGCAGTACTTC

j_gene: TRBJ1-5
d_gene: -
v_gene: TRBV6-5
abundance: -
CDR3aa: CASSWAPADQPQHF
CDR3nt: TGTGCCAGCAGTTGGGCCCCGGCGGATCAGCCCCAGCATTTT

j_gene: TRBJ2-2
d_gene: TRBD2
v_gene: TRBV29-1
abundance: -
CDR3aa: CSVSGLAGGELFF
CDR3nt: TGCAGCGTTTCGGGACTAGCCGGCGGGGAGCTGTTTTTT

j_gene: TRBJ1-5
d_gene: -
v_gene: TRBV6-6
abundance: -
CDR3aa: CASRGGQWRGGPQHF
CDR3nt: TGTGCCAGCAGGGGCGGACAGTGGAGGGGAGGGCCCCAGCATTTT

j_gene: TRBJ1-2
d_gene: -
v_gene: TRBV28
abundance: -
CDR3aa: CASSLSPQYSRDGYTF
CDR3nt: TGTGCCAGCAGTTTAAGTCCCCAGTACTCAAGGGATGGCTACACCTTC

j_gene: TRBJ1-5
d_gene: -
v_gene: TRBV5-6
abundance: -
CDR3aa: CASSFTVNSNQPQHF
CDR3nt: TGTGCCAGCAGCTTCACTGTTAATAGCAATCAGCCCCAGCATTTT

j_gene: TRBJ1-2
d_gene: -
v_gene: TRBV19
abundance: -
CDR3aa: CASSPDSNYGYTF
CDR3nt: TGTGCCAGTAGCCCGGACAGCAACTATGGCTACACCTTC

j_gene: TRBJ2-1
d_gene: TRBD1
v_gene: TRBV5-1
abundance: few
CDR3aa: CASSRDGQGIYNEQFF
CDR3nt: TGCGCCAGCAGCCGAGACGGACAGGGTATCTACAATGAGCAGTTCTTC

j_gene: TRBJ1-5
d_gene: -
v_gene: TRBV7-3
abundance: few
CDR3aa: CASSPQGGSNQPQHF
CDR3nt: TGTGCCAGCAGTCCTCAGGGAGGGAGTAATCAGCCCCAGCATTTT

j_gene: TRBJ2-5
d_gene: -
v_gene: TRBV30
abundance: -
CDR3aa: CALAYGKTQYF
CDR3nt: TGTGCCTTGGCGTATGGGAAGACCCAGTACTTC

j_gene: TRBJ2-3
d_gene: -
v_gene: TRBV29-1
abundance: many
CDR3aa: CSLSTGELADTQYF
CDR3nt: TGCAGCCTCAGTACCGGAGAGTTGGCAGATACGCAGTATTTT

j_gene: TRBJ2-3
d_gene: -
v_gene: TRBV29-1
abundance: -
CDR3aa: CSVRGGGRSTDTQYF
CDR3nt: TGCAGCGTTCGGGGAGGGGGCCGTAGCACAGATACGCAGTATTTT

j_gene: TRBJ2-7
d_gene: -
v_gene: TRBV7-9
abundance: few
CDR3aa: CASSFSGDYEQYF
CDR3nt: TGTGCCAGCAGCTTTTCTGGGGACTACGAGCAGTACTTC